These 8 T cell receptor beta chains were sequenced from one sample in a study of OX40 agonist ivuxolimab in advanced cancers. Repertoires were generated with immunoSEQ multiplex PCR, while TCRdb's copy carries only in-frame clones and drops some. The data show tens of thousands of clones, about nine tenths seen once. Sequencing was performed on CD4+ or CD8+ T cells sorted from blood, taken in a trial of the OX40 agonist ivuxolimab. Every receptor here comes from an adult with an advanced solid tumor such as melanoma, head and neck, liver or kidney cancer.

The V and J genes are TRBV7-3 and TRBJ2-2; 15 nucleotides align to TRBD2. Germline CDR1 is SGHTA and CDR2 is FQGTGA. The CDR3 has 18 residues. Germline trimming cut 5 bases from V and 6 bases from J; bases unmatched to any gene: 10. The CDR3 loop reads CASSPGLAGGPGAGELFF. The CDR3 DNA is TGTGCCAGCAGCCCAGGACTAGCGGGAGGGCCGGGGGCCGGGGAGCTGTTTTTT.

The V and J genes are TRBV11-2 and TRBJ1-6; 9 bases line up with TRBD1. Trimming at V came to 1 base and at J to 9 bases, leaving 4 bases not matched to a gene. CDR1 and CDR2 from the germline V gene are SGHAT and FQNNGV. The CDR3 is 15 residues long. Here the CDR3 DNA reads TGTGCCAGCAGCTTAGGGGGACAGGGTAGTTCACCCCTCCACTTT. Translated, it gives CASSLGGQGSSPLHF. Combining the CDR3 with reference TRBV11-2 and TRBJ1-6 gives the whole variable domain EAGVAQSPRYKIIEKRQSVAFWCNPISGHATLYWYQQILGQGPKLLIQFQNNGVVDDSQLPKDRFSAERLKGVDSTLKIQPAKLEDSAVYLCASSLGGQGSSPLHFGNGTRLTVT.

In DNA, the CDR3 is TGTGCCACCAGCAGAGATGGACAGCCCTCCTACGAGCAGTACTTC. It codes for CATSRDGQPSYEQYF. This chain joins TRBV15 and TRBJ2-7, with a tentative D call TRBD1 (6 bases). The germline V and J ends were trimmed by 0 bases and 0 bases, with 9 bases remaining between them. Germline lookup yields CDR1 LNHNV and CDR2 YYDKDF (reference sequence). This CDR3 contains 15 residues.

The chain employs TRBV7-2 and TRBJ2-3; no definite D call. The CDR3 is 16 amino acids. The V gene's germline CDR1 is SGHTA and CDR2 FQGNSA. V was clipped by 2 bases and J by 0 bases, with 12 bases between them. As DNA, the CDR3 is TGTGCCAGCAGCTTACTCATTGCCACTAGCACAGATACGCAGTATTTT. It specifies CASSLLIATSTDTQYF.

The rearrangement joins TRBV12-5 to TRBJ2-7, with 9 positions matching TRBD1. Losses at the gene ends were 4 bases for V and 0 bases for J; bases not matched to a gene: 7. The CDR3 totals 16 residues. CDR1 and CDR2 from the germline V gene are LGHNT and FRNRAP. CDR3 in DNA: TGTGCTAGTGGTTGCCCCGCGGGACAGGGCTCCTACGAGCAGTACTTC. Amino acids: CASGCPAGQGSYEQYF.

The rearrangement links TRBV25-1 to TRBJ2-6, with D perhaps matching TRBD1 (6 bases). Trimming left V 6 bases short and J 1 base short, with 16 bases between. Looked up from germline, CDR1 is MGHDK and CDR2 is SYGVNS. The CDR3 extends over 17 amino acids. CDR3 in DNA: TGTGCCAGCAGCGCGCTCGTCAGGGGTTCTGGGGCCAACGTCCTGACTTTC. Its translation: CASSALVRGSGANVLTF.

The chain recombines TRBV7-6 with TRBJ2-5; 7 nucleotides match TRBD2. The V segment lost 6 bases and the J segment 5 bases; nucleotides outside the gene matches: 3. From germline, CDR1 is SGHVS and CDR2 FNYEAQ. The length of the CDR3 is 12 residues. CDR3 amino acids: CASRGAGETQYF. Written as DNA, the CDR3 is TGTGCCAGCAGGGGAGCGGGGGAGACCCAGTACTTC. The variable domain in full, completed from reference TRBV7-6 and TRBJ2-5, reads GAGVSQSPRYKVTKRGQDVALRCDPISGHVSLYWYRQALGQGPEFLTYFNYEAQQDKSGLPNDRFSAERPEGSISTLTIQRTEQRDSAMYRCASRGAGETQYFGPGTRLLVL.

V gene TRBV6-5 combines with J gene TRBJ2-7; D could derive from TRBD1 or TRBD2 (5 bases each). Germline loops: CDR1 MNHEY, CDR2 SVGAGI. The CDR3 length is 14 residues. Trimming stripped 6 bases from V and 2 bases from J, with 14 bases between. The DNA of the CDR3 is TGTGCCAGCAGAGGGACGGGGAATGCCTACGAGCAGTACTTC. Protein sequence: CASRGTGNAYEQYF.